These 15 T cell receptor beta chains were all obtained from the same sample, sequenced in a study of T cells of healthy individuals. TCRdb re-called the 5' RACE reads through MiXCR, storing one row per CDR3 protein. The table shows roughly 87,000 distinct CDR3 sequences, with 17% occurring only once. All receptors derive from a human donor in good health.

The chain couples TRBV7-2 to TRBJ2-7; D gene ambiguous. CDR3 length equals 14 residues. Per germline, CDR1 SGHTA and CDR2 FQGNSA. V was pared by 1 base and J by 3 bases, with 10 bases between. This CDR3 reads CASSLVVGVYEQYF. The CDR3 nucleotides read TGTGCCAGCAGCTTAGTAGTAGGAGTCTACGAGCAGTACTTC.

V and J are TRBV20-1 and TRBJ1-2, with 7 bases lining up with TRBD1. The CDR3 has 13 residues. J was trimmed by 4 bases and V by 5 bases; bases with no gene match: 7. Germline values: CDR1 DFQATT, CDR2 SNEGSKA (reference sequence). CDR3: CSAPSTGIYGYTF. CDR3 in DNA: TGCAGTGCTCCTTCGACAGGGATCTATGGCTACACCTTC.

This clonotype was counted ten times or more. V usage is TRBV28 and J usage is TRBJ1-5; 10 bases align to TRBD1. V lost 10 bases to trimming and J lost 4 bases; unmatched junction nucleotides: 7. Germline V lookup: CDR1 MDHEN, CDR2 SYDVKM. CDR3 size: 14 residues. The CDR3 is CATLRTGGNQPQHF. The CDR3 region has the DNA TGTGCCACTCTCAGGACAGGGGGTAATCAGCCCCAGCATTTT. The variable domain in full, with the rest retrieved from reference TRBV28 and TRBJ1-5, is DVKVTQSSRYLVKRTGEKVFLECVQDMDHENMFWYRQDPGLGLRLIYFSYDVKMKEKGDIPEGYSVSREKKERFSLILESASTNQTSMYLCATLRTGGNQPQHFGDGTRLSIL.

There are a few counts of this clonotype. The chain couples TRBV11-2 to TRBJ1-4; 7 bases line up with TRBD1. After removal of 4 bases from V and 7 bases from J, the junction contained 9 bases not matched to a gene. This CDR3 contains 15 residues. Germline loops: CDR1 SGHAT, CDR2 FQNNGV. This CDR3 is CASSSVGTDAEKLFF. The CDR3 DNA is TGTGCCAGCAGCTCCGTTGGGACAGATGCTGAAAAACTGTTTTTT.

The chain employs TRBV7-3 and TRBJ2-3, with D possibly being TRBD2 (7 bases). Germline V CDR1 and CDR2: SGHTA, FQGTGA. CDR3 length: 14 amino acids. Deletions cut 6 bases from V and 3 bases from J, with 13 bases between. The CDR3 protein is CASSSAGATDTQYF. The CDR3 nucleotides read TGTGCCAGCAGTTCGGCGGGGGCGACAGATACGCAGTATTTT.

In this sample, this clonotype turned up a few times. The rearrangement uses TRBV28 and TRBJ2-2; no definite D call. This CDR3 has 13 residues. Germline CDR1 MDHEN, CDR2 SYDVKM. Trimming cost V 10 bases and J 5 bases, with 14 bases left between them. The CDR3 nucleotides read TGTGCCACCTGGAGAAGGGATACCGGGGAGCTGTTTTTT. Its translation: CATWRRDTGELFF.

This clonotype was detected ten times or more. The V gene is TRBV11-2, the J gene TRBJ2-7; D is unresolved. The germline CDR1 and CDR2 sequences are SGHAT and FQNNGV. Trimming left V 4 bases short and J 6 bases short, with 10 bases between. This CDR3 has 12 amino acids. The chain's CDR3 is CASSSETGEQYF. DNA for the CDR3: TGTGCCAGCAGCTCCGAGACCGGCGAGCAGTACTTC.

The gene calls are TRBV18 and TRBJ2-5; D uncertain. The CDR3 has 14 residues. Trimming took 0 bases from V and 5 from J, leaving 10 bases between them. Germline CDR1 KGHSH, CDR2 LQKENI. CDR3 sequence: CASSPPSPRETQYF. For the CDR3, the DNA is TGTGCCAGCTCACCACCATCCCCCCGGGAGACCCAGTACTTC.

This clonotype was detected a few times. V and J are TRBV2 and TRBJ2-4; D is ambiguous. V was clipped by 6 bases and J by 0 bases, with 12 bases between them. Germline CDR1 SNHLY, CDR2 FYNNEI. The CDR3 has 15 amino acids. CDR3 DNA sequence: TGTGCCAGCAGAGTAGACAACAGAGCCAAAAACATTCAGTACTTC. Protein product: CASRVDNRAKNIQYF.

The V gene is TRBV7-8, the J gene TRBJ2-7; the match to TRBD2 covers 11 bases. Germline CDR1 reads SGHVS; CDR2 reads FQNEAQ. The junction had 8 bases not matched to a gene; V was cut back by 1 base and J by 0 bases. The CDR3 length is 18 residues. CDR3 residues: CASSLGRGLAEISYEQYF. CDR3 sequence (DNA): TGTGCCAGCAGCTTAGGCAGGGGACTAGCGGAGATCTCCTACGAGCAGTACTTC.

This chain links TRBV6-1 with TRBJ1-5; D is unresolved. Between the trimmed V and J ends, which lost 2 bases and 2 bases, there was a span of 13 bases. CDR3 length: 16 amino acids. The V gene's germline CDR1 is MNHNS and CDR2 SASEGT. The CDR3, as DNA: TGTGCCAGCAGTGAATGGGCAGGAGAGGGCAATCAGCCCCAGCATTTT. Its translation is CASSEWAGEGNQPQHF.

The chain combines TRBV28 with TRBJ2-5, with D perhaps TRBD2 (6 bases). The V gene lost 5 bases and the J gene lost 7 bases, with 11 bases spanning the gap. Germline V gene data show CDR1 as MDHEN and CDR2 as SYDVKM. CDR3 length: 12 residues. The CDR3 DNA reads as TGTGCCAGCAGTCTTCAGGGAGGGACCCAGTACTTC. Residues: CASSLQGGTQYF.

A single count supports this clonotype. The gene calls are TRBV4-1 and TRBJ1-3; D might be TRBD1 (5 bases). CDR3 size: 20 residues. Germline CDR1 reads MGHRA; CDR2 reads YSYEKL. V was pared by 0 bases and J by 2 bases, with 23 bases between. The CDR3 loop reads CASSQEPGTGITGTGNTIYF. CDR3 sequence (DNA): TGCGCCAGCAGCCAAGAACCGGGGACTGGAATCACCGGGACTGGAAACACCATATATTTT.

This clonotype was counted a few times. The genes are TRBV6-6 and TRBJ2-7; the D gene is possibly TRBD1 (5 bases). V was clipped by 6 bases and J by 2 bases, with 11 bases between them. CDR3 size: 13 residues. Germline V CDR1 and CDR2: MNHNY, SVGAGI (reference sequence). The CDR3 spells CASSPGWAYEQYF. CDR3 nucleotides: TGTGCCAGCAGCCCAGGGTGGGCCTACGAGCAGTACTTC.

The chain combines TRBV20-1 with TRBJ2-3; D is uncertain. From germline, CDR1 is DFQATT and CDR2 SNEGSKA (reference sequence). The CDR3 runs 12 residues. Deletions cut 5 bases from V and 1 base from J, with 7 bases between. The CDR3 is CSAVMGTDTQYF. The CDR3 DNA reads TGCAGTGCTGTAATGGGCACAGATACGCAGTATTTT.